The T cell receptor beta chain described here comes from a study of identical twins. Study-wide points: For cord blood, abundant beta clonotypes had fewer insertions, unlike memory repertoires, which showed none.

The CDR3 contains 14 residues. From germline, CDR1 is MDHEN and CDR2 SYDVKM. V shed 6 bases and J 6 bases; nucleotides not matched to a gene: 8. Via MiXCR, TCRdb re-called the 5' RACE reads, giving one row per CDR3 protein. There are a few hundred thousand distinct CDR3 sequences in the sample; roughly 9.9% occur only once, and roughly 3.2% lies in the top ten. This clonotype was found many times. Its antigen remains unidentified. The sample was also reused in another study, on yellow fever vaccine responses in identical twins.

Specimen: PBMCs. This clonotype originated in a woman under 30 in good health. The rearrangement links TRBV28 to TRBJ2-3; 8 nucleotides agree with TRBD2. CDR3 nucleotides: TGTGCCAGCAGCCCACTAGCGGCTAAGGATACGCAGTATTTT. This sequence encodes CASSPLAAKDTQYF.